This T cell receptor (beta chain) originates from a study of response to subunit inactivated influenza vaccine. Study-wide points: Authors suggested each seasonal flu vaccination may recruit only limited numbers of new T cells.

Points on this clonotype: Antigen unknown.

TCRdb redid the calling of the RT-PCR reads with MiXCR, one entry per CDR3 protein. The table has hundreds of thousands of distinct CDR3 sequences, around 25% seen once; the top ten hold under 2.5%. V was clipped by 3 bases and J by 0 bases, with 18 bases between them. CDR3 length: 19 amino acids. The receptor was isolated from a man aged 45-65 years who received an inactivated influenza vaccine. Here the sequenced sample was CD4+ T cells sorted from PBMCs, taken 5 days after vaccination. The chain links TRBV12-3 or TRBV12-4 to TRBJ2-6, with D perhaps TRBD2 (5 bases). The CDR3 here is CASSFPGVSPYSGANVLTF. Here the CDR3 DNA reads TGTGCCAGCAGTTTCCCCGGGGTCAGCCCTTACTCTGGGGCCAACGTCCTGACTTTC.